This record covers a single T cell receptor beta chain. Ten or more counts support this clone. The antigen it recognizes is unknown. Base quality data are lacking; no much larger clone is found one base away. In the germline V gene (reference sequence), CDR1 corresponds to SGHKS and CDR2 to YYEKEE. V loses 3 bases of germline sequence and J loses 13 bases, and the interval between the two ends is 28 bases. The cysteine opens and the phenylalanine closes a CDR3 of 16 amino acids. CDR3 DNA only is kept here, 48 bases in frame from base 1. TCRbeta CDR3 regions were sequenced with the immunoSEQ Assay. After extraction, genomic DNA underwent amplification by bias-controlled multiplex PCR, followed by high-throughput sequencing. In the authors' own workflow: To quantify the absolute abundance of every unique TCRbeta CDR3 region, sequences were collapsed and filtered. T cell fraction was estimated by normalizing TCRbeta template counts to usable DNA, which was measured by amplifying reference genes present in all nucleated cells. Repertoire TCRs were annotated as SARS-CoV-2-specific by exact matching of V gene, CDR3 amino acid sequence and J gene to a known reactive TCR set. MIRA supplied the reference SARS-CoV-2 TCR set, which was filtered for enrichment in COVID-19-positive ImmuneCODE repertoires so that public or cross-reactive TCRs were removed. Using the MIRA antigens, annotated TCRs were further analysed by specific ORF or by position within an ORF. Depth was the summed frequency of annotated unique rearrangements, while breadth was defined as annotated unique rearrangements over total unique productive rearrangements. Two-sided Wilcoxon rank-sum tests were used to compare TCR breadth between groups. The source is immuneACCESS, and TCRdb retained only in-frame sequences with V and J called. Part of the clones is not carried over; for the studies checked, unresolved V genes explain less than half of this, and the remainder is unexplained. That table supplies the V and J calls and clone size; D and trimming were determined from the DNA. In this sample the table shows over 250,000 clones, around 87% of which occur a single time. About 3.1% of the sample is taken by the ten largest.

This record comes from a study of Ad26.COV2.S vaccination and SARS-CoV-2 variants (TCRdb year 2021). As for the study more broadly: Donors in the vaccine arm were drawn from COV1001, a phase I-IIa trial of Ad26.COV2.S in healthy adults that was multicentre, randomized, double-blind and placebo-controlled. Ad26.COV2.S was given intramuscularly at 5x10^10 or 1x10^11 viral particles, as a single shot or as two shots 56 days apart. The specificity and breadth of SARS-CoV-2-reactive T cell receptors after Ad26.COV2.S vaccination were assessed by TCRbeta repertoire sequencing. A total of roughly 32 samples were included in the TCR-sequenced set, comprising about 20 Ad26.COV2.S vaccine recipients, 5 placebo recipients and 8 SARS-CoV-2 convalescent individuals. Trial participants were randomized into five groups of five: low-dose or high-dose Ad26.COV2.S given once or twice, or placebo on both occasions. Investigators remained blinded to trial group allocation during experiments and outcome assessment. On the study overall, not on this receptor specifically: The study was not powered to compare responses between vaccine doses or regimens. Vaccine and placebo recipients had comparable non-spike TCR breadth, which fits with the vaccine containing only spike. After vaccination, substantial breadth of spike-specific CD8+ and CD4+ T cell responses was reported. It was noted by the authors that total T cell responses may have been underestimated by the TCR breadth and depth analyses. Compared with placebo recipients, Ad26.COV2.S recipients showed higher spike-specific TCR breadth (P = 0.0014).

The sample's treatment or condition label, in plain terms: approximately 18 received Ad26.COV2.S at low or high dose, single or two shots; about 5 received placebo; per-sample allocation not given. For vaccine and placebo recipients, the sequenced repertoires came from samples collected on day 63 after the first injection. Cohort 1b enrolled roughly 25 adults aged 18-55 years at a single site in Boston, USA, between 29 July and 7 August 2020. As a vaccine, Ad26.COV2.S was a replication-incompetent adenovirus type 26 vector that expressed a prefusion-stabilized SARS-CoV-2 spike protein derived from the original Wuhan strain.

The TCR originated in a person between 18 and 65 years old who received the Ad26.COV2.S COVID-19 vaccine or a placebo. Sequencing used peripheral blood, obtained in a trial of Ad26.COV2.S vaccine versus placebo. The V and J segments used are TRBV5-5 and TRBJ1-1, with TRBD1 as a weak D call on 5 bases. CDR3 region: CASSSWASGLVVVDFF. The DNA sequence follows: TGTGCCAGCAGCTCGTGGGCTTCAGGGCTTGTGGTGGTTGATTTCTTT.